The entry below describes one TCR beta chain. Its antigen target is currently unknown. Base-call qualities are not available, and no considerably larger clone is one nucleotide away. The data stem from a study of technical replicates of blood from several donors (dated by TCRdb to 2016 to 2017). The library was obtained by the immunoSEQ multiplex PCR assay. This immuneACCESS table, as held by TCRdb, lists in-frame sequences with V and J called but not all clones. Of the missing ones, under half trace to an unresolved V gene in checked studies; the others have no known cause. This sample lists more than 45,000 clones; roughly 91% were detected once. The leading ten clones occupy about 4.3% of the sample. At the junction V is shortened by 2 bases and J by 1 base; bases outside the gene matches: 0. The germline V gene sets CDR1 to KGHSH and CDR2 to LQKENI. The cysteine opens and the phenylalanine closes a CDR3 of 15 amino acids. The only DNA kept is the CDR3, 45 bases in frame from the first base.

Sequenced material: PBMCs. The source of this sequence is a human donor in good health. Some clones in this sample may be carry-over from other donors' samples. The chain couples TRBV18 to TRBJ2-5; a stretch of 11 junction bases matches TRBD1. The DNA sequence reads TGTGCCAGCTCACCAGGGACAGGGGGCCAAGAGACCCAGTACTTC. It specifies CASSPGTGGQETQYF.